This TCR beta chain was identified during a study of cytomegalovirus exposure and HLA in healthy donors. The wider study: An earlier analysis found around 120 million unique TCR beta sequences from about 179 million T cells. Study-wide results and caveats: Sequencing had likely introduced a cluster of highly shared sequence variants as an artifact. Several top significant clusters appeared, in a later analysis, to be linked to common viral pathogens. A later analysis associated approximately 17,000 TCR beta sequences with HLA alleles at a 0.05 false discovery rate.

Notes on this clone: No antigen is known for it.

The germline gives CDR1 SNHLY, CDR2 FYNNEI. J gave up 5 bases and V 11 bases, and 11 bases lay outside the gene matches. This CDR3 spans 13 amino acids. The primer mix had 60 Vbeta and 13 Jbeta primers. Assay: immunoSEQ multiplex PCR; the TCRdb copy retains only in-frame clones and omits some. The sample holds some 210,000 clones; roughly 81% are singletons and the top ten take 2% to 2.5%. The chain joins TRBV2 to TRBJ2-5; TRBD1 matches 7 bases. This TCR was recovered from a woman aged 25 to 39 in good health and CMV-seropositive. Sequencing input: PBMCs. CDR3 sequence: CAGKGGSLETQYF. Written as DNA, the CDR3 is TGTGCCGGAAAAGGGGGCAGTCTGGAGACCCAGTACTTC.